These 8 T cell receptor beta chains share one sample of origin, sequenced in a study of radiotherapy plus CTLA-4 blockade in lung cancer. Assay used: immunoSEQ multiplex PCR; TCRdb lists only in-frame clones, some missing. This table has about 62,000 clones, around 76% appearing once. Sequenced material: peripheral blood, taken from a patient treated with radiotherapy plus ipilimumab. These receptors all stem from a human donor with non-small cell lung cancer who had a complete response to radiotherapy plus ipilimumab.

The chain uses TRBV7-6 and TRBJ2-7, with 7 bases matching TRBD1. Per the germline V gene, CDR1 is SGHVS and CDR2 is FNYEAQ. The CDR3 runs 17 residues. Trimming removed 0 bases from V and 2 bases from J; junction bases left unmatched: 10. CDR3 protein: CASSLAGTGTATYEQYF. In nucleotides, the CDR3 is TGTGCCAGCAGCTTAGCTGGGACCGGGACAGCGACCTACGAGCAGTACTTC. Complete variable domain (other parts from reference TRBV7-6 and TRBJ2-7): GAGVSQSPRYKVTKRGQDVALRCDPISGHVSLYWYRQALGQGPEFLTYFNYEAQQDKSGLPNDRFSAERPEGSISTLTIQRTEQRDSAMYRCASSLAGTGTATYEQYFGPGTRLTVT.

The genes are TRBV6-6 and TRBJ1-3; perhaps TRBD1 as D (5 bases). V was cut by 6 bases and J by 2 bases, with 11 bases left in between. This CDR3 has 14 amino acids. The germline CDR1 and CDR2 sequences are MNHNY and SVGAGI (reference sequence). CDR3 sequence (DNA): TGTGCCAGCAGCCAAAACAGGCCTGGAAACACCATATATTTT. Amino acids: CASSQNRPGNTIYF.

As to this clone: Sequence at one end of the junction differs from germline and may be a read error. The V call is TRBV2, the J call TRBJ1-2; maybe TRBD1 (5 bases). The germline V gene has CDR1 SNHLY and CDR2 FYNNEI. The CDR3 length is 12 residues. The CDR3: CASSEATFRELF. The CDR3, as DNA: TGTGCCAGCAGTGAAGCGACCTTCAGGGAACTCTTC.

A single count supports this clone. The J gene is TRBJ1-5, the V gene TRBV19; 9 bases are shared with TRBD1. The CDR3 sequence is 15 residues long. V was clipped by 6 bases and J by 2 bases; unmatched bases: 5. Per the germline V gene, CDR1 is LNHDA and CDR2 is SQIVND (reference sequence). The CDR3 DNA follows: TGTGCCAGTAGGAGGGACAGGGCGGGCAATCAGCCCCAGCATTTT. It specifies CASRRDRAGNQPQHF. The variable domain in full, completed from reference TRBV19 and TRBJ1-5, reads DGGITQSPKYLFRKEGQNVTLSCEQNLNHDAMYWYRQDPGQGLRLIYYSQIVNDFQKGDIAEGYSVSREKKESFPLTVTSAQKNPTAFYLCASRRDRAGNQPQHFGDGTRLSIL.

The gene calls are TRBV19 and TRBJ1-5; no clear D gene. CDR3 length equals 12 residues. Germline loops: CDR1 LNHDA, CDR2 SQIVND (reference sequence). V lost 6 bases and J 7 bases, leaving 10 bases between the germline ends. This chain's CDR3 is CASSHGSQPQHF. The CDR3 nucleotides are TGTGCCAGTAGCCACGGGTCCCAGCCCCAGCATTTT.

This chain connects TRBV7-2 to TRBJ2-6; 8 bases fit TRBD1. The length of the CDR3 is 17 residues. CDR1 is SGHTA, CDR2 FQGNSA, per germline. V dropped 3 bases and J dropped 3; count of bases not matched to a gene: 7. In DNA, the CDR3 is TGTGCCAGCAGCTTCGGACAGGGAAGCTTTGGGGCCAACGTCCTGACTTTC. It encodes CASSFGQGSFGANVLTF. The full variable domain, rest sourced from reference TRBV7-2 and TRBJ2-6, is GAGVSQSPSNKVTEKGKDVELRCDPISGHTALYWYRQSLGQGLEFLIYFQGNSAPDKSGLPSDRFSAERTGGSVSTLTIQRTQQEDSAVYLCASSFGQGSFGANVLTFGAGSRLTVL.

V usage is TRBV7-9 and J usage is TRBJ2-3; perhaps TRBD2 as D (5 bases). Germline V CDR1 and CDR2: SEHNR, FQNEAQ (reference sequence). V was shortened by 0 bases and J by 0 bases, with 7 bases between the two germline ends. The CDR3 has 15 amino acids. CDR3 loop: CASSLARGSTDTQYF. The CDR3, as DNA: TGTGCCAGCAGCTTAGCACGGGGTAGCACAGATACGCAGTATTTT.

The CDR3 here is CASSFGQSKNIQYF. The CDR3 region has the DNA TGTGCCAGCAGTTTCGGACAGTCCAAAAACATTCAGTACTTC. V is TRBV6-5 and J is TRBJ2-4; possible D gene TRBD1, 6 bases. CDR1 is MNHEY and CDR2 is SVGAGI in the germline V gene. CDR3 length: 14 residues. Trimming removed 4 bases at V and 2 bases at J, with 9 bases between.